This is a list of T cell receptor beta chains from one sample in a study of control samples from healthy donors and cancer patients. This table comes from immunoSEQ multiplex PCR, and its TCRdb copy is limited to in-frame clones, with some not included. This sample has approximately 86,000 clones; around 86% occur once, and the top ten carry 20% to 25%. The sample taken for sequencing was blood. The receptors were gathered from a young man in good health. CDR3s include the opening cysteine and the closing phenylalanine or tryptophan. The order of the fields is J gene, D gene, clone size, V gene, CDR3 protein, CDR3 DNA. D genes are given only for firm matches. Clone size is not always given. Where it is, it says once, few, many or a class for expanded clones.

>TRBJ2-2|TRBD1|.|TRBV7-3
CASSALAGTGRTGELFF
TGTGCCAGCAGCGCCCTAGCCGGGACAGGGAGGACCGGGGAGCTGTTTTTT
>TRBJ1-3|.|.|TRBV30
CAWSGWENTIYF
TGTGCCTGGAGTGGGTGGGAGAACACCATATATTTT
>TRBJ1-1|.|.|TRBV24-1
CATSDRNTEAFF
TGTGCCACCAGTGATAGGAACACTGAAGCTTTCTTT
>TRBJ1-2|.|.|TRBV7-3
CASSFGGGEGYTF
TGTGCCAGCAGCTTTGGAGGGGGGGAGGGCTACACCTTC
>TRBJ1-2|.|.|TRBV6-5
CASSLSANYGYTF
TGTGCCAGCAGTCTTAGCGCTAACTATGGCTACACCTTC
>TRBJ1-1|.|.|TRBV9
CASSVESRRRAGTEAFF
TGTGCCAGCAGCGTAGAATCAAGGAGGCGGGCTGGAACTGAAGCTTTCTTT
>TRBJ2-1|.|.|TRBV11-3
CASSAGLYNEQFF
TGTGCCAGCAGCGCCGGACTATACAATGAGCAGTTCTTC
>TRBJ2-7|TRBD1|.|TRBV19
CASSRDRDYEQYF
TGTGCCAGTAGTAGGGACAGGGACTACGAGCAGTACTTC
>TRBJ1-2|.|.|TRBV5-1
CASSLIVTGENGYTF
TGCGCCAGCAGCTTGATTGTGACTGGTGAGAATGGCTACACCTTC
>TRBJ1-1|.|few|TRBV7-8
CASSPWSTRDTEAFF
TGTGCCAGCAGTCCTTGGTCCACGAGGGACACTGAAGCTTTCTTT
>TRBJ1-1|TRBD1|.|TRBV7-8
CASNSNRDRGRILRDTEAFF
TGTGCCAGCAACTCTAACCGGGACAGGGGGCGCATATTAAGGGACACTGAAGCTTTCTTT
>TRBJ1-3|TRBD1|.|TRBV5-1
CASSRDRAGNTIYF
TGCGCCAGCAGCCGTGACAGGGCTGGAAACACCATATATTTT
>TRBJ2-3|.|.|TRBV7-9
CASSLVGSGDADTQYF
TGTGCCAGCAGCTTAGTGGGGTCGGGGGACGCAGATACGCAGTATTTT
>TRBJ1-5|TRBD1|.|TRBV23-1
CASSHPDREKASNQPQHF
TGCGCCAGCAGTCACCCCGACAGGGAAAAGGCTAGCAATCAGCCCCAGCATTTT
>TRBJ2-3|.|.|TRBV14
CASSQEWVTDTQYF
TGTGCCAGCAGCCAAGAATGGGTGACAGATACGCAGTATTTT
>TRBJ1-4|TRBD1|.|TRBV7-9
CASSRDRVRDNEKLFF
TGTGCCAGCAGCCGGGACAGGGTGCGCGACAATGAAAAACTGTTTTTT
>TRBJ1-2|.|few|TRBV11-2
CASTGGAYGYTF
TGTGCCAGCACGGGGGGCGCCTATGGCTACACCTTC